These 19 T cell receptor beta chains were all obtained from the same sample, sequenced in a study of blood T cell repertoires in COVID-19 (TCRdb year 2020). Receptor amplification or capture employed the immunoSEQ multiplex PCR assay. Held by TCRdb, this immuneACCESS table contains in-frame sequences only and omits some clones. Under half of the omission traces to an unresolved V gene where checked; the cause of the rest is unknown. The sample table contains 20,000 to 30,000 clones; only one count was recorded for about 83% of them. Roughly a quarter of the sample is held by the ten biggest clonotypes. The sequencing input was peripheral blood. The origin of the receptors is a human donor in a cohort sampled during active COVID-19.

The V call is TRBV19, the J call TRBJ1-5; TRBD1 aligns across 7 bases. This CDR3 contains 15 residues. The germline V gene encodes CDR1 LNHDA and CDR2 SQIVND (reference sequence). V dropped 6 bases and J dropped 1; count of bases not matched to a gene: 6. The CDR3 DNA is TGTGCCAGTAGAACAGGGGCCGTAAGCAATCAGCCCCAGCATTTT. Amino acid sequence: CASRTGAVSNQPQHF.

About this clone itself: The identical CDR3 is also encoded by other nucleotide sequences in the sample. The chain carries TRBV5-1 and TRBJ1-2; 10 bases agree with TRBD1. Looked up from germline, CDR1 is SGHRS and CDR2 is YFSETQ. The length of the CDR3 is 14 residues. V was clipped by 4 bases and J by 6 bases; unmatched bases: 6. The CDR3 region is CASSSTGTGDGYTF. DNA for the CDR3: TGCGCCAGCAGCAGTACCGGGACAGGGGATGGCTACACCTTC.

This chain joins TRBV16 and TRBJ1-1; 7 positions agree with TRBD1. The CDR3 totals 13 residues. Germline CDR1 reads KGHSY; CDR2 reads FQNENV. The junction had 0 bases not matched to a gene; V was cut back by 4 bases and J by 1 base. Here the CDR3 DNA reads TGTGCCAGCAGCCGACAGGGGAACACTGAAGCTTTCTTT. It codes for CASSRQGNTEAFF.

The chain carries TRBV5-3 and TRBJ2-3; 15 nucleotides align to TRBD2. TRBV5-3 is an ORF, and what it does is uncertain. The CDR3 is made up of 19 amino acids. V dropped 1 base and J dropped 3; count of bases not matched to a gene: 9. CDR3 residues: CARSLTKRTSGRETDTQYF. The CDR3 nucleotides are TGTGCCAGAAGCTTGACAAAACGGACTAGCGGGAGGGAGACAGATACGCAGTATTTT.

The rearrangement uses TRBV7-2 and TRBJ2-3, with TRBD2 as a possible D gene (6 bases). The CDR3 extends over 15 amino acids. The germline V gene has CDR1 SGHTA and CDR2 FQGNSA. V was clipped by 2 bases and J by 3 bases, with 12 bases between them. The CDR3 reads CASSLMGGWTDTQYF. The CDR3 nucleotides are TGTGCCAGCAGCTTAATGGGAGGATGGACAGATACGCAGTATTTT.

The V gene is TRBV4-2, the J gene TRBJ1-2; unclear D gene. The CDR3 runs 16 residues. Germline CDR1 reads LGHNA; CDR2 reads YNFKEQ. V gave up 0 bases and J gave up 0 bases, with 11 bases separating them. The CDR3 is CASSQDLVFSNYGYTF. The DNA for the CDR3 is TGTGCCAGCAGCCAAGATTTAGTGTTCTCTAACTATGGCTACACCTTC.

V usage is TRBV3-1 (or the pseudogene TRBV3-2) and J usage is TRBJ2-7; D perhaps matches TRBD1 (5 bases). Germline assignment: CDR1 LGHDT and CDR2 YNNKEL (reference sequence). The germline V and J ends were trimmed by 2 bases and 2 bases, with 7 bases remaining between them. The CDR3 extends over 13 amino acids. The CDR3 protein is CASSQRGTYEQYF. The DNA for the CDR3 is TGTGCCAGCAGCCAAAGGGGCACCTACGAGCAGTACTTC.

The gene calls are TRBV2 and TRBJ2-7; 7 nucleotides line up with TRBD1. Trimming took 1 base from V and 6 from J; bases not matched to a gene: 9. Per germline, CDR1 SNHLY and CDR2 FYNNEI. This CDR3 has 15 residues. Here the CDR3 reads CASSEVRGRSGEQYF. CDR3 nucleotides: TGTGCCAGCAGTGAAGTAAGGGGGCGTTCGGGCGAGCAGTACTTC.

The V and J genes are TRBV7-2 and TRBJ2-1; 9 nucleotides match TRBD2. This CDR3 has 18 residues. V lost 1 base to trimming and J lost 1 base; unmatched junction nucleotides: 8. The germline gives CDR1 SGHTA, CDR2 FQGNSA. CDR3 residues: CASSLGRAGGGSYNEQFF. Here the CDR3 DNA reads TGTGCCAGCAGCTTAGGAAGAGCGGGGGGCGGGTCCTACAATGAGCAGTTCTTC.

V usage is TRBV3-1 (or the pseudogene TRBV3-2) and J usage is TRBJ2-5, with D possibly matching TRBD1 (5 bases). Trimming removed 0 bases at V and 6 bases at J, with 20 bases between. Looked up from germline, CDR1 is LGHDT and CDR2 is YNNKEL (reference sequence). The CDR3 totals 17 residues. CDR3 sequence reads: CASSQDPYLQGVKTQYF. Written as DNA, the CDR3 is TGTGCCAGCAGCCAAGATCCTTATTTGCAGGGTGTAAAGACCCAGTACTTC.

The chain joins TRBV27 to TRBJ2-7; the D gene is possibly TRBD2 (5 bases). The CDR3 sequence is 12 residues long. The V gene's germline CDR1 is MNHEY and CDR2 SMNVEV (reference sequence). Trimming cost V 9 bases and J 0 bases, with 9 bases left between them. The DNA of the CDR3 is TGTGCCAGTCGACGGGGCTCCTACGAGCAGTACTTC. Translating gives CASRRGSYEQYF.

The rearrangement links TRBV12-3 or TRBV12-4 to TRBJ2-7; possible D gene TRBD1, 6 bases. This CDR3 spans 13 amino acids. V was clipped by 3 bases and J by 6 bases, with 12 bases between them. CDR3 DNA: TGTGCCAGCAGTTTTATTTGGGGGCGCGAGCAGTACTTC. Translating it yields CASSFIWGREQYF.

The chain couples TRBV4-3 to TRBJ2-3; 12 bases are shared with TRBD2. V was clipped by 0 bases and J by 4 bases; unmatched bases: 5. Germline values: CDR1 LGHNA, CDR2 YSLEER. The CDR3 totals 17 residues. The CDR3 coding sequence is TGCGCCAGCAGCCAAGATAGGACTAGCGGGGAAGCAGATACGCAGTATTTT. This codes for CASSQDRTSGEADTQYF.

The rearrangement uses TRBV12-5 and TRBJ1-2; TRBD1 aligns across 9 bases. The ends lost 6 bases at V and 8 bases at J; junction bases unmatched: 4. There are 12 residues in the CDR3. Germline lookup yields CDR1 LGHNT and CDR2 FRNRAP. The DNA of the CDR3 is TGTGCTAGTGGCCCCGGGACAGGGGGCTACACCTTC. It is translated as CASGPGTGGYTF.

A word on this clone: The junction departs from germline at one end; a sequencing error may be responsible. The CDR3 DNA follows: TGCGCCAGCAGAAACGTCCGGGATAATACCCAGTATTTT. It translates to CASRNVRDNTQYF. The chain links TRBV5-1 to TRBJ2-3; maybe TRBD2 (5 bases). The CDR3 covers 13 residues. Looked up from germline, CDR1 is SGHRS and CDR2 is YFSETQ.

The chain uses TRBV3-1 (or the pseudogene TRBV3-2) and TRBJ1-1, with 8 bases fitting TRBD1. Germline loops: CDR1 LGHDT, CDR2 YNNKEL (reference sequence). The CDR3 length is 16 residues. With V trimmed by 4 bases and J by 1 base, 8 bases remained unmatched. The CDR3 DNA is TGTGCCAGCAGCCCCCGGACAGGGTTGACGAACACTGAAGCTTTCTTT. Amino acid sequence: CASSPRTGLTNTEAFF.

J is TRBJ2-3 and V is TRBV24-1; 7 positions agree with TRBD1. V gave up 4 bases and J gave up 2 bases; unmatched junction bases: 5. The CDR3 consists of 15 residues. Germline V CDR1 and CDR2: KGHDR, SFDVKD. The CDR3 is CATSDVTGVTDTQYF. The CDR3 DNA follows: TGTGCCACCAGTGACGTCACAGGGGTCACAGATACGCAGTATTTT.

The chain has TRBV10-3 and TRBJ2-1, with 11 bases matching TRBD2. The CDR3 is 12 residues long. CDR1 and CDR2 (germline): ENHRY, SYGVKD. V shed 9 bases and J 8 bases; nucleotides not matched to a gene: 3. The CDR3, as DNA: TGTGCCATTGGACTAGCGGGCGATGAGCAGTTCTTC. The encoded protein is CAIGLAGDEQFF.

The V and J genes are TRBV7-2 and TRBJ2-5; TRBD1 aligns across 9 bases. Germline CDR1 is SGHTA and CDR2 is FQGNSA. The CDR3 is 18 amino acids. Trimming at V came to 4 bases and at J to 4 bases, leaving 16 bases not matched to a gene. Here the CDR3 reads CASSSQPPQGAGGETQYF. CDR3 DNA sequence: TGTGCCAGCAGCTCCCAGCCCCCACAGGGGGCAGGGGGAGAGACCCAGTACTTC.